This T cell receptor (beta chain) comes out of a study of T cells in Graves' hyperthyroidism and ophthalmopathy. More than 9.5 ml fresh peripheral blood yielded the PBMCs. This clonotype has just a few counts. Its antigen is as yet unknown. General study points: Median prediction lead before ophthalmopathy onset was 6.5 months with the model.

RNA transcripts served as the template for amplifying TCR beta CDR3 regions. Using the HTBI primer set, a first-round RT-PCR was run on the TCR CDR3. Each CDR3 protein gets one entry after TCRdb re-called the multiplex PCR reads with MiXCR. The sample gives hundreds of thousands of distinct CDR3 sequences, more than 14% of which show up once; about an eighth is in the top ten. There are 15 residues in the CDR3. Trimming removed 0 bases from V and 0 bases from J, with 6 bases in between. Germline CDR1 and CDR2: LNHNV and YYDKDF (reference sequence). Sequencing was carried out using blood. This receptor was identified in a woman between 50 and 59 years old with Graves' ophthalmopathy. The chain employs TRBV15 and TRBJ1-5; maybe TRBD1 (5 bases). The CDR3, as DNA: TGTGCCACCAGCAGAGATAGGGGTAGCAATCAGCCCCAGCATTTT. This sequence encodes CATSRDRGSNQPQHF.